This T cell receptor beta chain stems from a study of blood T cell repertoires in COVID-19. The wider study: PBMCs, B-cell-depleted T cells, or T cells were the source of the cDNA or gDNA that made up the material.

Per the original methods: Amplified reference gene primers provided the basis for estimating nucleated cell counts. Repertoires were generated with immunoSEQ multiplex PCR, while TCRdb's copy carries only in-frame clones and drops some. Clone size and V and J calls were adopted from that table, with D and trimming inferred from the DNA. The data show 65,000 to 95,000 clones, with about 88% seen just once and 9.5% to 15% held by the top ten. V shed 3 bases and J shed 7 bases, with 3 bases lying between them. The CDR3 is 11 residues long. The sample consisted of peripheral blood. The receptor was isolated from a man between 65 and 80 years old with active or convalescent COVID-19. The rearrangement joins TRBV12-3 or TRBV12-4 to TRBJ1-4; D gene unclear. The CDR3 sequence is CASSFGEKLFF. The CDR3 bases are TGTGCCAGCAGTTTCGGTGAAAAACTGTTTTTT.